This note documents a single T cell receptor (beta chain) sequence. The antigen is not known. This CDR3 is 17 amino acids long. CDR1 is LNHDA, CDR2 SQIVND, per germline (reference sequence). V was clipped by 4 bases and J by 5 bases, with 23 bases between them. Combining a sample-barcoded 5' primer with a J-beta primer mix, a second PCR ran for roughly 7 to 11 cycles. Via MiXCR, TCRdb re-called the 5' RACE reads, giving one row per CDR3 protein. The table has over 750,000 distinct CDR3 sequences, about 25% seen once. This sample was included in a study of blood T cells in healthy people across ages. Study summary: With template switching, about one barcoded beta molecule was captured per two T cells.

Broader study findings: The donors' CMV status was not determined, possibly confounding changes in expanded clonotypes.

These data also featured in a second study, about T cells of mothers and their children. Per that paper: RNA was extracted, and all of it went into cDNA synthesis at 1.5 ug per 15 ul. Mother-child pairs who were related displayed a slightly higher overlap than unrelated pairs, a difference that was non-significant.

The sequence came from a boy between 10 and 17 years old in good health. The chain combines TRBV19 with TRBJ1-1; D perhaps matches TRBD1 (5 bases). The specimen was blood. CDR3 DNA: TGTGCCAGTAGTACATCGATCGTTCGTGCGTACAGGACTGAAGCTTTCTTT. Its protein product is CASSTSIVRAYRTEAFF.